This passage covers 25 T cell receptor beta chains from one sample sequenced in a study of blood T cell repertoires in COVID-19. This table comes from immunoSEQ multiplex PCR, and its TCRdb copy is limited to in-frame clones, with some not included. The table has 110,000 to 150,000 clones, around 83% seen once. Specimen: peripheral blood. The receptors here all came from a woman at least 80 years old with acute or convalescent COVID-19.

This chain uses TRBV21-1 with TRBJ1-3; TRBD1 was called by the table and not checked on the DNA. TRBV21-1 is classified as a pseudogene. This CDR3 comprises 14 residues. DNA of the CDR3: TGTGCCAGCAGCAGAGACCCCAGGGTTCACACCATATATTTT. This gives the protein CASSRDPRVHTIYF.

The chain links TRBV2 to TRBJ2-7; 10 bases are shared with TRBD2. The CDR3 extends over 15 amino acids. The germline gives CDR1 SNHLY, CDR2 FYNNEI. Germline trimming cut 2 bases from V and 4 bases from J; bases unmatched to any gene: 5. Here the CDR3 DNA reads TGTGCCAGCAGTGAAAGTCCTAGCGGGGGTTACGAGCAGTACTTC. Amino acids: CASSESPSGGYEQYF.

The chain employs TRBV5-1 and TRBJ2-5; unclear D gene. V shed 0 bases and J shed 3 bases, with 6 bases lying between them. This CDR3 spans 13 amino acids. CDR1 is SGHRS and CDR2 is YFSETQ in the germline V gene. In nucleotides, the CDR3 is TGCGCCAGCAGCTTGGGGCAGAAAGAGACCCAGTACTTC. It translates to CASSLGQKETQYF.

The chain employs TRBV5-5 and TRBJ2-2; D ambiguous. This CDR3 has 16 amino acids. The germline V gene encodes CDR1 SGHKS and CDR2 YYEKEE (reference sequence). Trimming left V 4 bases short and J 2 bases short, with 15 bases between. CDR3 bases: TGTGCCAGCAGCCTAGTCGTCGGCTATAACACCGGGGAGCTGTTTTTT. Translated, it gives CASSLVVGYNTGELFF. The full variable domain, completed using reference TRBV5-5 and TRBJ2-2, is DAGVTQSPTHLIKTRGQQVTLRCSPISGHKSVSWYQQVLGQGPQFIFQYYEKEERGRGNFPDRFSARQFPNYSSELNVNALLLGDSALYLCASSLVVGYNTGELFFGEGSRLTVL.

This clone occurred a few times. The rearrangement uses TRBV18 and TRBJ1-3; 8 bases match TRBD1. The CDR3 is 14 residues long. The V gene's germline CDR1 is KGHSH and CDR2 LQKENI. With V trimmed by 3 bases and J by 2 bases, 0 bases remained unmatched. CDR3 bases: TGTGCCAGCTCACCGACAGGGGCTGGAAACACCATATATTTT. Translated: CASSPTGAGNTIYF. The full variable domain, in which reference TRBV18 and TRBJ1-3 provide the parts outside the CDR3, is NAGVMQNPRHLVRRRGQEARLRCSPMKGHSHVYWYRQLPEEGLKFMVYLQKENIIDESGMPKERFSAEFPKEGPSILRIQQVVRGDSAAYFCASSPTGAGNTIYFGEGSWLTVV.

The J gene is TRBJ2-2, the V gene TRBV5-1, with D possibly TRBD1 on 5 matching bases. The germline V gene encodes CDR1 SGHRS and CDR2 YFSETQ. Trimming shortened V by 1 base and J by 1 base, and 8 bases separated the two germline ends. The CDR3 contains 15 residues. CDR3 coding DNA: TGCGCCAGCAGCTTGCGGCAGGGGAACACCGGGGAGCTGTTTTTT. Translation: CASSLRQGNTGELFF.

V usage is TRBV5-1 and J usage is TRBJ2-3; maybe TRBD1 (6 bases). The CDR3 runs to 14 residues. CDR1 SGHRS and CDR2 YFSETQ come from the germline V gene. The V and J ends lost 0 bases and 4 bases respectively, with 9 bases between them. CDR3 bases: TGCGCCAGCAGCTTGGTGGCAGGGGCAGATACGCAGTATTTT. This gives the protein CASSLVAGADTQYF. The complete variable domain, with remaining parts taken from reference TRBV5-1 and TRBJ2-3, reads KAGVTQTPRYLIKTRGQQVTLSCSPISGHRSVSWYQQTPGQGLQFLFEYFSETQRNKGNFPGRFSGRQFSNSRSEMNVSTLELGDSALYLCASSLVAGADTQYFGPGTRLTVL.

This clone has just a few counts. The chain recombines TRBV5-4 with TRBJ1-1; D gene ambiguous. The CDR3 is made up of 14 amino acids. The V end was cut by 3 bases, the J end by 5 bases, with 14 bases between. CDR1 is SGHNT and CDR2 is YYREEE in the germline V gene (reference sequence). The CDR3 is CASSSGKTRTEAFF. The CDR3 nucleotides are TGTGCCAGCAGCTCCGGGAAAACAAGGACTGAAGCTTTCTTT. The whole variable domain, filled in from reference TRBV5-4 and TRBJ1-1, reads ETGVTQSPTHLIKTRGQQVTLRCSSQSGHNTVSWYQQALGQGPQFIFQYYREEENGRGNFPPRFSGLQFPNYSSELNVNALELDDSALYLCASSSGKTRTEAFFGQGTRLTVV.

The V and J genes are TRBV7-2 and TRBJ1-1; D may be TRBD1 (5 bases). This CDR3 comprises 15 residues. V lost 0 bases to trimming and J lost 0 bases, with 8 bases between them. Germline V gene lookup returns CDR1 SGHTA and CDR2 FQGNSA. The CDR3 loop reads CASSLAQGLNTEAFF. The CDR3 nucleotides read TGTGCCAGCAGCTTAGCGCAGGGATTGAACACTGAAGCTTTCTTT. The complete variable domain, with remaining parts taken from reference TRBV7-2 and TRBJ1-1, reads GAGVSQSPSNKVTEKGKDVELRCDPISGHTALYWYRQSLGQGLEFLIYFQGNSAPDKSGLPSDRFSAERTGGSVSTLTIQRTQQEDSAVYLCASSLAQGLNTEAFFGQGTRLTVV.

V usage is TRBV3-1 (or the pseudogene TRBV3-2) and J usage is TRBJ1-5, with D perhaps matching TRBD1 (6 bases). Deletions cut 3 bases from V and 3 bases from J, with 15 bases between. CDR3 length equals 16 residues. Germline lookup yields CDR1 LGHDT and CDR2 YNNKEL (reference sequence). The CDR3 bases are TGTGCCAGCAGCCACTCGGGACAATTTCTCAATCAGCCCCAGCATTTT. Amino acids: CASSHSGQFLNQPQHF.

The V call is TRBV27, the J call TRBJ2-1, with a tentative D call TRBD2 (5 bases). V was shortened by 4 bases and J by 10 bases, with 17 bases between the two germline ends. CDR3 size: 14 residues. CDR1 MNHEY and CDR2 SMNVEV come from the germline V gene (reference sequence). The CDR3 sequence: CASSYRSWGEEQFF. As DNA, the CDR3 is TGTGCCAGCAGTTATAGGAGCTGGGGAGAGGAGCAGTTCTTC.

This clone appeared a few times. This chain links TRBV5-6 with TRBJ1-1; 9 nucleotides agree with TRBD1. The germline CDR1 and CDR2 sequences are SGHDT and YYEEEE. The V segment lost 4 bases and the J segment 2 bases; nucleotides outside the gene matches: 9. The CDR3 sequence is 16 residues long. The CDR3 DNA sequence: TGTGCCAGCAGCGTCCCCGGGACAGGGAGAAACACTGAAGCTTTCTTT. It yields the protein CASSVPGTGRNTEAFF.

The rearrangement joins TRBV6-5 to TRBJ1-1, with 8 bases lining up with TRBD1. Looked up from germline, CDR1 is MNHEY and CDR2 is SVGAGI. V was clipped by 8 bases and J by 5 bases; unmatched bases: 4. CDR3 length: 12 amino acids. The CDR3 coding sequence is TGTGCCAGCCGTAGACAGGGGACTGAAGCTTTCTTT. Its protein product is CASRRQGTEAFF.

This sequence joins TRBV5-1 and TRBJ2-7, with D perhaps matching TRBD2 (5 bases). The CDR3 sequence is 14 residues long. Trimming took off 0 bases at V and 3 bases at J, with 10 bases between the two ends. Per the germline V gene, CDR1 is SGHRS and CDR2 is YFSETQ. CDR3 nucleotides: TGCGCCAGCAGCTTGGAACTAGAAGTCTACGAGCAGTACTTC. It translates to CASSLELEVYEQYF.

The CDR3 region is CASRTGANVGGYTF. The CDR3 nucleotides are TGTGCCAGTAGGACAGGGGCGAATGTCGGGGGCTACACCTTC. The chain recombines TRBV19 with TRBJ1-2; 8 bases agree with TRBD1. The CDR3 sequence is 14 residues long. J gave up 8 bases and V 6 bases, and 11 bases lay outside the gene matches. CDR1 and CDR2 from the germline V gene are LNHDA and SQIVND (reference sequence).

This rearrangement joins TRBV5-1 to TRBJ1-1; 7 positions match TRBD1. Germline CDR1 is SGHRS and CDR2 is YFSETQ. With V trimmed by 6 bases and J by 6 bases, 17 bases remained unmatched. The CDR3 has 16 amino acids. The CDR3 here is CASTRVTGAQLAEAFF. As DNA, the CDR3 is TGCGCCAGCACCCGGGTAACAGGGGCTCAGCTCGCTGAAGCTTTCTTT.

The rearrangement uses TRBV5-1 and TRBJ2-7, with 14 bases identical to TRBD2. Germline values: CDR1 SGHRS, CDR2 YFSETQ. V was pared by 4 bases and J by 3 bases, with 12 bases of the junction left unmatched. There are 18 residues in the CDR3. The CDR3 nucleotides are TGCGCCAGCAGCGTATCCCCGGTCGGGACTAGCGGGGGCTACGAGCAGTACTTC. Protein: CASSVSPVGTSGGYEQYF. Combining the CDR3 with reference TRBV5-1 and TRBJ2-7 gives the whole variable domain KAGVTQTPRYLIKTRGQQVTLSCSPISGHRSVSWYQQTPGQGLQFLFEYFSETQRNKGNFPGRFSGRQFSNSRSEMNVSTLELGDSALYLCASSVSPVGTSGGYEQYFGPGTRLTVT.

The genes are TRBV28 and TRBJ1-1, with D possibly being TRBD1 (6 bases). There are 14 residues in the CDR3. Germline values: CDR1 MDHEN, CDR2 SYDVKM. Trimming removed 7 bases from V and 5 bases from J, with 17 bases in between. CDR3 region: CASTRGPGWTEAFF. In DNA form, the CDR3 reads TGTGCCAGCACCAGGGGTCCGGGATGGACTGAAGCTTTCTTT. Full variable domain (remainder filled in from reference TRBV28 and TRBJ1-1): DVKVTQSSRYLVKRTGEKVFLECVQDMDHENMFWYRQDPGLGLRLIYFSYDVKMKEKGDIPEGYSVSREKKERFSLILESASTNQTSMYLCASTRGPGWTEAFFGQGTRLTVV.

This chain connects TRBV7-2 to TRBJ1-1; possibly TRBD1 for D (5 bases). V lost 1 base and J 10 bases, leaving 13 bases between the germline ends. Germline V gene sequence: CDR1 SGHTA, CDR2 FQGNSA. This CDR3 comprises 13 residues. This CDR3 is CASSLGFREGAFF. For the CDR3, the DNA is TGTGCCAGCAGCTTAGGATTCAGGGAGGGAGCTTTCTTT.

V gene TRBV20-1 combines with J gene TRBJ2-1; D might be TRBD2 (7 bases). The CDR3 extends over 11 amino acids. Germline loops: CDR1 DFQATT, CDR2 SNEGSKA (reference sequence). CDR3 sequence (DNA): TGCAGACCGGGGGGCCAGGGAGAGCAGTTCTTC. Translated, it gives CRPGGQGEQFF.

The chain recombines TRBV10-3 with TRBJ2-3; 9 bases map to TRBD2. Trimming cost V 10 bases and J 1 base; bases outside gene matches: 9. Germline CDR1 is ENHRY and CDR2 is SYGVKD. There are 15 residues in the CDR3. For the CDR3, the DNA is TGTGCCACCAGCGGGGGGTGGAGGGGCACAGATACGCAGTATTTT. Protein product: CATSGGWRGTDTQYF.

The gene calls are TRBV6-5 and TRBJ2-2; TRBD1 matches at 9 bases. CDR1 and CDR2 (germline): MNHEY, SVGAGI. CDR3 size: 14 residues. With V trimmed by 7 bases and J by 4 bases, 4 bases remained unmatched. The CDR3 loop reads CASNRDRATGELFF. In nucleotides, the CDR3 is TGTGCCAGCAACCGGGACAGGGCCACCGGGGAGCTGTTTTTT.

CDR3 nucleotide sequence: TGTGCCAGCAATGACAGGCCTAATGGCTACACCTTC. Protein: CASNDRPNGYTF. The chain employs TRBV12-3 or TRBV12-4 and TRBJ1-2; possibly TRBD1 for D (6 bases). V dropped 7 bases and J dropped 6 bases, with 12 bases sitting between them. The CDR3 has 12 amino acids.

The V and J genes are TRBV7-3 and TRBJ2-2; 7 bases are shared with TRBD1. Germline-derived CDR1 and CDR2 are SGHTA and FQGTGA. With V trimmed by 3 bases and J by 4 bases, 2 bases remained unmatched. The CDR3 runs 14 residues. In nucleotides, the CDR3 is TGTGCCAGCAGCTTCCGACAGGGCACCGGGGAGCTGTTTTTT. Residues: CASSFRQGTGELFF.

The gene calls are TRBV7-6 and TRBJ2-7, with D possibly matching TRBD2 (6 bases). CDR1 and CDR2 (germline): SGHVS, FNYEAQ. With 5 bases removed from V and 6 bases from J, the gap between germline ends came to 14 bases. This CDR3 has 13 residues. CDR3 in DNA: TGTGCCAGCAGCGCCACAGCGGAGGGCGAGCAGTACTTC. Protein: CASSATAEGEQYF. The entire variable domain, with the rest obtained from reference TRBV7-6 and TRBJ2-7, is as follows: GAGVSQSPRYKVTKRGQDVALRCDPISGHVSLYWYRQALGQGPEFLTYFNYEAQQDKSGLPNDRFSAERPEGSISTLTIQRTEQRDSAMYRCASSATAEGEQYFGPGTRLTVT.